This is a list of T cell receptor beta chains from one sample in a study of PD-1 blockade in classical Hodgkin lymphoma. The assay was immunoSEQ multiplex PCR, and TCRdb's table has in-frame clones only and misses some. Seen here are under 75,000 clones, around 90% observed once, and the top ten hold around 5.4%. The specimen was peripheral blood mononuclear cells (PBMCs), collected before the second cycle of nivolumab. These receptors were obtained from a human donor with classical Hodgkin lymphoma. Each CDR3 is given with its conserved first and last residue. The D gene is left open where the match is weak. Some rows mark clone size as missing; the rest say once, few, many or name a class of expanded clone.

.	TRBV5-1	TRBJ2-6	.	CASSLGSGANVLTF	TGCGCCAGCAGCTTGGGGTCTGGGGCCAACGTCCTGACTTTC
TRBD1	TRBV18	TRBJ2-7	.	CASATGTGAYEQYF	TGTGCCAGCGCCACCGGGACAGGGGCCTACGAGCAGTACTTC
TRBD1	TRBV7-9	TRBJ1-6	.	CASSLDGQGLPPLHF	TGTGCCAGCAGCTTAGACGGACAGGGTTTGCCACCCCTCCACTTT
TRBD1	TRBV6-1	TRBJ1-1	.	CASSPGQGWNTGAFF	TGTGCCAGCAGCCCGGGACAGGGGTGGAACACTGGAGCTTTCTTT
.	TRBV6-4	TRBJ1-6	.	CASSGPYGSSNSPLHF	TGTGCCAGCAGTGGCCCGTACGGGTCATCAAATTCACCCCTCCACTTT
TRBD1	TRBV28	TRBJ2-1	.	CASSLSGTGENEQFF	TGTGCCAGCAGTCTCTCCGGGACAGGGGAAAATGAGCAGTTCTTC
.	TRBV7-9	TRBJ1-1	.	CASSFRTDDLGTEAFF	TGTGCCAGCAGCTTTCGGACGGATGATCTAGGGACTGAAGCTTTCTTT
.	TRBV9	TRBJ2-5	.	CASSVDETQYF	TGTGCCAGCAGCGTAGACGAGACCCAGTACTTC
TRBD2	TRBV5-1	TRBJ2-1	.	CASSLVVSGADEQFF	TGCGCCAGCAGCTTGGTCGTTAGCGGGGCGGATGAGCAGTTCTTC
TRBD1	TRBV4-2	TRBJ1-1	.	CASSLPPRTGNTEAFF	TGTGCCAGCAGCCTCCCACCCAGGACAGGGAACACTGAAGCTTTCTTT
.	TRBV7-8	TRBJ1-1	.	CASSLVWQNTEAFF	TGTGCCAGCAGCTTAGTGTGGCAGAACACTGAAGCTTTCTTT
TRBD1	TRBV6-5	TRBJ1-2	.	CASRRTGGDYGYTF	TGTGCCAGCAGGCGGACAGGGGGAGACTATGGCTACACCTTC
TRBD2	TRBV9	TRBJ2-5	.	CASGASGLQETQYF	TGTGCCAGCGGGGCTAGCGGGCTTCAAGAGACCCAGTACTTC
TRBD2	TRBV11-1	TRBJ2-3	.	CASSLSGTRSTDTQYF	TGTGCCAGCAGCTTATCCGGGACTAGATCAACAGATACGCAGTATTTT
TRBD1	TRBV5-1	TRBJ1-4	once	CASSFRQGNEKLFF	TGCGCCAGCAGCTTCAGACAGGGAAATGAAAAACTGTTTTTT
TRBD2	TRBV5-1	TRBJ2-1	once	CASSLVLAGGPNEQFF	TGCGCCAGCAGCTTGGTACTAGCGGGGGGGCCCAATGAGCAGTTCTTC
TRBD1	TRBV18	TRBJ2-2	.	CASSRIRDRDTGELFF	TGTGCCAGCTCACGTATCCGGGACAGAGACACCGGGGAGCTGTTTTTT
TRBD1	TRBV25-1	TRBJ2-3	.	CASSGAGTGSTDTQYF	TGTGCCAGCAGTGGGGCCGGGACAGGGAGCACAGATACGCAGTATTTT
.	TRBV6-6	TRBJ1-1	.	CATEENGNTEAFF	TGTGCCACTGAGGAGAATGGGAACACTGAAGCTTTCTTT
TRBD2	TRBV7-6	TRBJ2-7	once	CASSHPRGSGVTYEQYF	TGTGCCAGCAGCCATCCCCGAGGAAGCGGGGTCACCTACGAGCAGTACTTC
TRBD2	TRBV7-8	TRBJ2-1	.	CASSPGLAVEQFF	TGTGCCAGCAGCCCGGGACTAGCGGTCGAGCAGTTCTTC
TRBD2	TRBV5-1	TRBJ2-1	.	CASSSGTSGYNEQFF	TGCGCCAGCAGCTCCGGGACTAGCGGCTACAATGAGCAGTTCTTC
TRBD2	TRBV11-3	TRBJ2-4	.	CASSLVAGEEFKNIQYF	TGTGCCAGCAGCTTAGTAGCGGGAGAGGAGTTCAAAAACATTCAGTACTTC
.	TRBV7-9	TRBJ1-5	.	CASSLAGRGGNQPQHF	TGTGCCAGCAGCTTAGCTGGCAGGGGCGGCAATCAGCCCCAGCATTTT
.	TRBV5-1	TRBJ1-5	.	CASSLLGTEPQHF	TGCGCCAGCAGCTTGTTAGGTACAGAGCCCCAGCATTTT
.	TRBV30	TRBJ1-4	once	CAWSVLSGERTYEKLFF	TGTGCCTGGAGTGTATTAAGTGGGGAAAGGACCTATGAAAAACTGTTTTTT
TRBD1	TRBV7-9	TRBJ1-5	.	CASSSSGTGGNQPQHF	TGTGCCAGCAGCTCCTCCGGGACAGGGGGGAATCAGCCCCAGCATTTT
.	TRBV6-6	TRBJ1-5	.	CASSYSRYSNQPQHF	TGTGCCAGCAGTTACTCGAGATATAGCAATCAGCCCCAGCATTTT
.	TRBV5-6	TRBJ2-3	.	CASSFTGWDTQYF	TGTGCCAGCAGCTTTACAGGGTGGGATACGCAGTATTTT
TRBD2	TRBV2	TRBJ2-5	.	CASSGSGEETQYF	TGTGCCAGCAGTGGAAGCGGGGAGGAGACCCAGTACTTC
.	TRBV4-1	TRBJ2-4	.	CASSHGPRPLAKNIQYF	TGCGCCAGCAGCCATGGCCCCCGGCCCCTAGCCAAAAACATTCAGTACTTC
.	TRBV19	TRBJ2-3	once	CASSMGGRGASTDTQYF	TGTGCCAGTAGTATGGGCGGAAGGGGGGCCAGCACAGATACGCAGTATTTT
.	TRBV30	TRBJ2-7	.	CAWSPPQNEQYF	TGTGCCTGGAGTCCCCCCCAGAACGAGCAGTACTTC
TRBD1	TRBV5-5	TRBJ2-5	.	CASSVGQGAWETQYF	TGTGCCAGCAGCGTCGGACAGGGGGCATGGGAGACCCAGTACTTC
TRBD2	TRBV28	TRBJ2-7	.	CASSSPGTSGSYEQYF	TGTGCCAGCAGCTCCCCCGGGACTAGCGGCTCCTACGAGCAGTACTTC
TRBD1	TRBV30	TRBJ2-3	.	CACGTDNTDTQYF	TGTGCCTGTGGGACAGACAACACAGATACGCAGTATTTT
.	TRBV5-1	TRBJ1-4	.	CASSLQGTNEKLFF	TGCGCCAGCAGCCTACAGGGAACTAATGAAAAACTGTTTTTT
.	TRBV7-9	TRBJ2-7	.	CASSLAGGALYEQYF	TGTGCCAGCAGCTTAGCTGGGGGGGCGTTGTACGAGCAGTACTTC
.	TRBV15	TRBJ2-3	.	CATSRDGGGTDTQYF	TGTGCCACCAGCAGAGACGGGGGAGGCACAGATACGCAGTATTTT
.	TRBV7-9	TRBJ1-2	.	CASSLDLGAAYGYTF	TGTGCCAGCAGCTTAGACCTAGGGGCAGCCTATGGCTACACCTTC
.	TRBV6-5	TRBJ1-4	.	CASIKGATNEKLFF	TGTGCCAGCATAAAAGGGGCAACTAATGAAAAACTGTTTTTT
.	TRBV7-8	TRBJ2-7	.	CASSLAEEQYF	TGTGCCAGCAGCTTAGCCGAGGAGCAGTACTTC
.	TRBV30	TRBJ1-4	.	CAWSAKGGGREKLFF	TGTGCCTGGAGTGCCAAGGGGGGAGGAAGGGAAAAACTGTTTTTT
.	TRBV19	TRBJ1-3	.	CASSPGLGNTIYF	TGTGCCAGTAGTCCGGGGCTAGGAAACACCATATATTTT
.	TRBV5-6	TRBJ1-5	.	CASSPGSSNQPQHF	TGTGCCAGCAGCCCGGGGAGTAGCAATCAGCCCCAGCATTTT
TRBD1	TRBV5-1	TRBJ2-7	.	CASSLGQGSGGEQYF	TGCGCCAGCAGCTTGGGACAGGGTTCCGGAGGCGAGCAGTACTTC
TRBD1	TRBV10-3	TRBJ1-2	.	CAISELLTGINYGYTF	TGTGCCATCAGTGAGCTTTTGACAGGGATTAACTATGGCTACACCTTC
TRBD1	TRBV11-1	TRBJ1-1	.	CASSLWTGGTEAFF	TGTGCCAGCAGCTTATGGACAGGAGGCACTGAAGCTTTCTTT
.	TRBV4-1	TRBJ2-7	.	CASSQEAGRDYEQYF	TGCGCCAGCAGCCAAGAGGCCGGCCGGGACTACGAGCAGTACTTC
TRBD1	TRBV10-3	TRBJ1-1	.	CAIRPPGQGNTEAFF	TGTGCCATCAGACCTCCGGGACAGGGTAACACTGAAGCTTTCTTT
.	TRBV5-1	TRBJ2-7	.	CASSLEAAVNYEQYF	TGCGCCAGCAGCTTGGAAGCGGCGGTCAACTACGAGCAGTACTTC
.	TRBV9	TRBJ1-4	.	CASSVNQGGTNEKLFF	TGTGCCAGCAGCGTAAACCAAGGGGGAACTAATGAAAAACTATTTTTT
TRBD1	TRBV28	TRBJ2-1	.	CASSLLGTGYNEQFF	TGTGCCAGCAGTTTACTCGGGACAGGGTACAATGAGCAGTTCTTC
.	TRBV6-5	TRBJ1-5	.	CASRWDSNQPQHF	TGTGCCAGCAGGTGGGACAGCAATCAGCCCCAGCATTTT
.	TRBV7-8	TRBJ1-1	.	CASSFTPGGAEAFF	TGTGCCAGCAGTTTTACCCCCGGCGGGGCTGAAGCTTTCTTT
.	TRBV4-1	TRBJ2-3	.	CASSQVIPGWGSGIADTQYF	TGCGCCAGCAGCCAAGTTATCCCCGGTTGGGGAAGTGGGATAGCAGATACGCAGTATTTT
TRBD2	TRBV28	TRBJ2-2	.	CASILAGHTNTGELFF	TGTGCCAGCATCTTAGCGGGACACACGAACACCGGGGAGCTGTTTTTT
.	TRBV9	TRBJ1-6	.	CASSDSYNSPLHF	TGTGCCAGCTCTGACTCCTATAATTCACCCCTCCACTTT
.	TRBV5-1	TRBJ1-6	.	CASSLEGSNSPLHF	TGCGCCAGCAGCTTAGAGGGGAGTAATTCACCCCTCCACTTT
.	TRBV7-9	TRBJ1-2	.	CASSLSTASYGYTF	TGTGCCAGCAGCTTAAGCACAGCCTCCTATGGCTACACCTTC